This is a list of T cell receptor beta chains from one sample in a study of shared clonotypes between healthy human individuals. The protocol was immunoSEQ multiplex PCR, while the TCRdb copy is restricted to in-frame clones and leaves out a portion. The top ten hold around 0.13% of the sample, which has 2 million to 2.5 million clones, approximately 94% seen once. The sample taken for sequencing was naive CD4+ T cells sorted from blood. These receptors came from a man younger than 30 in good health. The CDR3 runs from the conserved cysteine through the conserved F or W. The order of the fields is D gene, V gene, CDR3 length, clone size, J gene, CDR3 protein, CDR3 DNA. A D gene is named only where the DNA matches it firmly. For some rows the clone size is stated as once, few or many, or as a class when expanded; others skip it.

d_gene: .; v_gene: TRBV5-1; len: 17; abundance: .; j_gene: TRBJ2-7; CDR3aa: CASSLASAATKSYEQYF; CDR3nt: TGCGCCAGCAGCTTGGCCTCCGCCGCGACCAAATCCTACGAGCAGTACTTC
d_gene: TRBD1; v_gene: TRBV6-4; len: 16; abundance: .; j_gene: TRBJ2-2; CDR3aa: CASSWGQGSNTGELFF; CDR3nt: TGTGCCAGCAGCTGGGGACAGGGGAGTAACACCGGGGAGCTGTTTTTT
d_gene: .; v_gene: TRBV5-1; len: 13; abundance: .; j_gene: TRBJ2-5; CDR3aa: CATSTGTQETQYF; CDR3nt: TGCGCCACCTCGACGGGAACCCAAGAGACCCAGTACTTC
d_gene: TRBD1; v_gene: TRBV5-1; len: 16; abundance: .; j_gene: TRBJ2-6; CDR3aa: CASSSAGTAGANVLTF; CDR3nt: TGCGCCAGCAGCTCGGCAGGGACAGCTGGGGCCAACGTCCTGACTTTC
d_gene: .; v_gene: TRBV6-5; len: 15; abundance: .; j_gene: TRBJ2-7; CDR3aa: CASSLQGQGFWEQYF; CDR3nt: TGTGCCAGCAGTTTACAGGGCCAGGGTTTCTGGGAGCAGTACTTC
d_gene: .; v_gene: TRBV11-2; len: 11; abundance: .; j_gene: TRBJ1-2; CDR3aa: CASKNNYGYTF; CDR3nt: TGTGCCAGTAAAAATAACTATGGCTACACCTTC
d_gene: TRBD1; v_gene: TRBV10-1; len: 14; abundance: .; j_gene: TRBJ2-7; CDR3aa: CASSPGTGTYEQYF; CDR3nt: TGCGCCAGCAGTCCCGGGACAGGGACCTACGAGCAGTACTTC
d_gene: TRBD2; v_gene: TRBV11-3; len: 15; abundance: .; j_gene: TRBJ2-1; CDR3aa: CASSFSGGAWNEQFF; CDR3nt: TGTGCCAGCAGCTTTAGCGGGGGGGCATGGAATGAGCAGTTCTTC
d_gene: .; v_gene: TRBV30; len: 15; abundance: .; j_gene: TRBJ1-4; CDR3aa: CAVGRVRLTNEKLFF; CDR3nt: TGTGCCGTGGGCAGGGTTAGGCTGACTAATGAAAAACTGTTTTTT
d_gene: TRBD2; v_gene: TRBV9; len: 18; abundance: once; j_gene: TRBJ2-3; CDR3aa: CASSVDPLGLAELNTQYF; CDR3nt: TGTGCCAGCAGCGTAGATCCCTTAGGACTAGCGGAGTTAAACACGCAGTATTTT
d_gene: TRBD2; v_gene: TRBV5-1; len: 15; abundance: .; j_gene: TRBJ2-1; CDR3aa: CASSLGLAGTNEQFF; CDR3nt: TGCGCCAGCAGCTTGGGGCTAGCGGGGACGAATGAGCAGTTCTTC
d_gene: .; v_gene: TRBV11-2; len: 12; abundance: .; j_gene: TRBJ2-1; CDR3aa: CASSQNYNEQFF; CDR3nt: TGTGCCAGCAGCCAAAACTACAATGAGCAGTTCTTC
d_gene: .; v_gene: TRBV5-6; len: 16; abundance: .; j_gene: TRBJ2-5; CDR3aa: CASSLARGPSTETQYF; CDR3nt: TGTGCCAGCAGCTTGGCTCGGGGACCCTCCACAGAGACCCAGTACTTC
d_gene: .; v_gene: TRBV29-1; len: 11; abundance: .; j_gene: TRBJ1-1; CDR3aa: CSVVGGTEAFF; CDR3nt: TGCAGCGTTGTAGGGGGCACTGAAGCTTTCTTT
d_gene: .; v_gene: TRBV27; len: 12; abundance: .; j_gene: TRBJ1-1; CDR3aa: CASSRWGTEAFF; CDR3nt: TGTGCCAGCAGTCGCTGGGGTACTGAAGCTTTCTTT
d_gene: .; v_gene: TRBV6-4; len: 14; abundance: .; j_gene: TRBJ1-1; CDR3aa: CASSLDRGAAEAFF; CDR3nt: TGTGCCAGCAGTTTGGACAGAGGGGCCGCTGAAGCTTTCTTT
d_gene: .; v_gene: TRBV6-5; len: 13; abundance: .; j_gene: TRBJ1-4; CDR3aa: CASRGGEDEKLFF; CDR3nt: TGTGCCAGCCGGGGGGGGGAAGATGAAAAACTGTTTTTT
d_gene: .; v_gene: TRBV6-5; len: 13; abundance: once; j_gene: TRBJ1-1; CDR3aa: CASSLGLNTEAFF; CDR3nt: TGTGCCAGCAGTCTAGGGCTGAACACTGAAGCTTTCTTT
d_gene: TRBD2; v_gene: TRBV6-1; len: 13; abundance: .; j_gene: TRBJ2-1; CDR3aa: CASTGLAGGEQFF; CDR3nt: TGTGCCAGCACAGGGCTAGCGGGAGGGGAGCAGTTCTTC
d_gene: .; v_gene: TRBV7-6; len: 14; abundance: .; j_gene: TRBJ1-3; CDR3aa: CASSLISAGNTIYF; CDR3nt: TGTGCCAGCAGCTTAATAAGTGCCGGAAACACCATATATTTT
d_gene: TRBD2; v_gene: TRBV11-2; len: 16; abundance: .; j_gene: TRBJ2-1; CDR3aa: CASSPGLAGGAYEQFF; CDR3nt: TGTGCCAGCAGCCCGGGGCTAGCGGGAGGTGCGTATGAGCAGTTCTTC
d_gene: TRBD2; v_gene: TRBV5-1; len: 17; abundance: .; j_gene: TRBJ2-1; CDR3aa: CASSFRLGGSSYNEQFF; CDR3nt: TGCGCCAGCAGCTTTAGACTGGGGGGGAGCTCCTACAATGAGCAGTTCTTC
d_gene: TRBD2; v_gene: TRBV7-9; len: 14; abundance: .; j_gene: TRBJ2-7; CDR3aa: CASRTLERDHEQYF; CDR3nt: TGTGCCAGCAGGACCCTAGAGCGGGATCACGAGCAGTACTTC
d_gene: TRBD2; v_gene: TRBV5-1; len: 15; abundance: .; j_gene: TRBJ2-2; CDR3aa: CASSEWTSGAGELFF; CDR3nt: TGCGCCAGCAGCGAGTGGACTAGCGGGGCCGGGGAGCTGTTTTTT
d_gene: TRBD2; v_gene: TRBV4-2; len: 17; abundance: .; j_gene: TRBJ2-5; CDR3aa: CASSQGGTSGSIETQYF; CDR3nt: TGTGCCAGCAGCCAAGGAGGGACTAGCGGGAGTATAGAGACCCAGTACTTC
d_gene: TRBD1; v_gene: TRBV4-3; len: 15; abundance: .; j_gene: TRBJ2-5; CDR3aa: CASSQRGQGKETQYF; CDR3nt: TGCGCCAGCAGCCAGCGAGGACAGGGTAAAGAGACCCAGTACTTC
d_gene: TRBD1; v_gene: TRBV6-6; len: 15; abundance: .; j_gene: TRBJ2-7; CDR3aa: CASSYPGQGDYEQYF; CDR3nt: TGTGCCAGCAGTTACCCGGGACAGGGGGACTACGAGCAGTACTTC
d_gene: TRBD1; v_gene: TRBV12-5; len: 16; abundance: .; j_gene: TRBJ1-4; CDR3aa: CASGLSTGGTPEKLFF; CDR3nt: TGTGCTAGTGGTTTGTCCACAGGGGGTACTCCTGAAAAACTGTTTTTT
d_gene: .; v_gene: TRBV6-6; len: 16; abundance: .; j_gene: TRBJ1-6; CDR3aa: CASSSLLTGIPSPLHF; CDR3nt: TGTGCCAGCAGCTCCCTCCTCACAGGGATCCCTTCACCCCTCCACTTT
d_gene: .; v_gene: TRBV11-2; len: 16; abundance: .; j_gene: TRBJ2-3; CDR3aa: CASSRVGVIAPDTQYF; CDR3nt: TGTGCCAGCAGCCGCGTCGGGGTGATTGCCCCAGATACGCAGTATTTT
d_gene: TRBD2; v_gene: TRBV4-1; len: 17; abundance: .; j_gene: TRBJ2-1; CDR3aa: CASSPGTLAGERNEQFF; CDR3nt: TGCGCCAGCAGCCCCGGAACCCTAGCGGGAGAACGTAATGAGCAGTTCTTC
d_gene: .; v_gene: TRBV6-1; len: 13; abundance: .; j_gene: TRBJ2-7; CDR3aa: CASAPYQSGEQYF; CDR3nt: TGTGCCAGCGCCCCCTACCAATCGGGCGAGCAGTACTTC
d_gene: TRBD1; v_gene: TRBV5-6; len: 15; abundance: .; j_gene: TRBJ2-1; CDR3aa: CASSLGGGAPGEQFF; CDR3nt: TGTGCCAGCAGCTTGGGAGGGGGCGCCCCCGGTGAGCAGTTCTTC
d_gene: TRBD1; v_gene: TRBV29-1; len: 15; abundance: .; j_gene: TRBJ2-3; CDR3aa: CSVEGTAVPSDTQYF; CDR3nt: TGCAGCGTTGAGGGGACAGCAGTTCCTTCAGATACGCAGTATTTT
d_gene: .; v_gene: TRBV19; len: 13; abundance: .; j_gene: TRBJ2-4; CDR3aa: CASSLGTLDIQYF; CDR3nt: TGTGCCAGTAGTCTGGGGACATTAGACATTCAGTACTTC
d_gene: TRBD2; v_gene: TRBV9; len: 16; abundance: .; j_gene: TRBJ2-7; CDR3aa: CASSAGSSGHSYEQYF; CDR3nt: TGTGCCAGCAGCGCTGGCTCTAGCGGGCATTCCTACGAGCAGTACTTC
d_gene: TRBD1; v_gene: TRBV5-1; len: 14; abundance: .; j_gene: TRBJ1-5; CDR3aa: CASSSGQGNQPQHF; CDR3nt: TGCGCCAGCAGCTCAGGACAGGGAAATCAGCCCCAGCATTTT
d_gene: .; v_gene: TRBV5-1; len: 19; abundance: .; j_gene: TRBJ2-1; CDR3aa: CASRRAIGAGTGLRNEQFF; CDR3nt: TGCGCCAGCAGACGTGCCATAGGGGCCGGGACGGGCCTAAGGAATGAGCAGTTCTTC
d_gene: .; v_gene: TRBV6-1; len: 13; abundance: .; j_gene: TRBJ1-1; CDR3aa: CASSHRTRPEAFF; CDR3nt: TGTGCCAGCAGTCACCGGACAAGGCCTGAAGCTTTCTTT
d_gene: TRBD1; v_gene: TRBV5-8; len: 19; abundance: .; j_gene: TRBJ2-4; CDR3aa: CASSFTDRGFVLAKNIQYF; CDR3nt: TGTGCCAGCAGCTTCACGGACAGGGGTTTTGTTCTAGCCAAAAACATTCAGTACTTC
d_gene: .; v_gene: TRBV7-2; len: 16; abundance: .; j_gene: TRBJ1-6; CDR3aa: CASSLGLGNVPSPLHF; CDR3nt: TGTGCCAGCAGCTTAGGTTTGGGAAATGTCCCGTCACCCCTCCACTTT
d_gene: .; v_gene: TRBV28; len: 13; abundance: .; j_gene: TRBJ1-2; CDR3aa: CASSPGPTNGYTF; CDR3nt: TGTGCCAGCAGCCCGGGACCGACAAACGGCTACACCTTC
d_gene: TRBD1; v_gene: TRBV5-4; len: 16; abundance: .; j_gene: TRBJ2-7; CDR3aa: CASSPRSGTGVYEQYF; CDR3nt: TGTGCCAGCAGCCCGCGTTCCGGGACAGGCGTCTACGAGCAGTACTTC
d_gene: .; v_gene: TRBV11-2; len: 13; abundance: .; j_gene: TRBJ1-2; CDR3aa: CASSYDGSYGYTF; CDR3nt: TGTGCCAGCAGCTACGACGGGAGCTATGGCTACACCTTC
d_gene: .; v_gene: TRBV11-2; len: 14; abundance: .; j_gene: TRBJ2-2; CDR3aa: CASSFTPNTGELFF; CDR3nt: TGTGCCAGCAGCTTTACTCCGAACACCGGGGAGCTGTTTTTT
d_gene: TRBD1; v_gene: TRBV5-5; len: 15; abundance: .; j_gene: TRBJ2-7; CDR3aa: CASSFPGTGDYEQYF; CDR3nt: TGTGCCAGCAGCTTTCCCGGGACAGGGGATTACGAGCAGTACTTC
d_gene: .; v_gene: TRBV7-3; len: 13; abundance: .; j_gene: TRBJ1-1; CDR3aa: CASSIQGSTEAFF; CDR3nt: TGTGCCAGCAGCATTCAGGGTAGTACTGAAGCTTTCTTT
d_gene: .; v_gene: TRBV7-3; len: 14; abundance: .; j_gene: TRBJ2-2; CDR3aa: CASSSGPGMGELFF; CDR3nt: TGTGCCAGCAGCTCGGGACCAGGGATGGGGGAGCTGTTTTTT
d_gene: TRBD1; v_gene: TRBV2; len: 15; abundance: .; j_gene: TRBJ1-4; CDR3aa: CASTGHRGANEKLFF; CDR3nt: TGTGCCAGCACAGGTCACAGGGGAGCTAATGAAAAACTGTTTTTT
d_gene: .; v_gene: TRBV18; len: 13; abundance: .; j_gene: TRBJ2-7; CDR3aa: CASSPYAGYEQYF; CDR3nt: TGTGCCAGCTCACCGTATGCGGGCTACGAGCAGTACTTC
d_gene: .; v_gene: TRBV6-5; len: 13; abundance: .; j_gene: TRBJ1-1; CDR3aa: CASSYNLNTEAFF; CDR3nt: TGTGCCAGCAGTTATAACTTGAACACTGAAGCTTTCTTT
d_gene: .; v_gene: TRBV7-8; len: 14; abundance: once; j_gene: TRBJ1-4; CDR3aa: CASSLGDFGEKLFF; CDR3nt: TGTGCCAGCAGCTTGGGGGACTTTGGTGAAAAACTGTTTTTT
d_gene: TRBD1; v_gene: TRBV5-1; len: 14; abundance: .; j_gene: TRBJ2-4; CDR3aa: CASSLGQGGNIQYF; CDR3nt: TGCGCCAGCAGCTTAGGACAGGGTGGAAACATTCAGTACTTC
d_gene: .; v_gene: TRBV5-8; len: 13; abundance: .; j_gene: TRBJ1-3; CDR3aa: CASTVSRGNTIYF; CDR3nt: TGTGCCAGCACCGTTTCCAGGGGAAACACCATATATTTT
d_gene: .; v_gene: TRBV7-9; len: 13; abundance: .; j_gene: TRBJ2-3; CDR3aa: CASSLAGQAHKNF; CDR3nt: TGTGCCAGCAGCTTAGCAGGGCAGGCCCACAAGAATTTT
d_gene: TRBD1; v_gene: TRBV18; len: 14; abundance: .; j_gene: TRBJ2-1; CDR3aa: CASSPRQGYNEQFF; CDR3nt: TGTGCCAGCTCACCCCGACAGGGGTACAATGAGCAGTTCTTC
d_gene: TRBD1; v_gene: TRBV28; len: 15; abundance: .; j_gene: TRBJ2-7; CDR3aa: CASSLGSRGRDEQYF; CDR3nt: TGTGCCAGCAGTTTAGGCAGCAGGGGGCGCGACGAGCAGTACTTC
d_gene: TRBD1; v_gene: TRBV5-1; len: 14; abundance: .; j_gene: TRBJ1-2; CDR3aa: CASSLGPDRAGYTF; CDR3nt: TGCGCCAGCAGCTTGGGGCCGGACAGGGCCGGCTACACCTTC
d_gene: .; v_gene: TRBV28; len: 13; abundance: .; j_gene: TRBJ2-2; CDR3aa: CASTGPNTGELFF; CDR3nt: TGTGCCAGCACAGGACCGAACACCGGGGAGCTGTTTTTT
d_gene: .; v_gene: TRBV9; len: 15; abundance: .; j_gene: TRBJ2-1; CDR3aa: CASSVAVSSYNEQFF; CDR3nt: TGTGCCAGCAGCGTAGCCGTGAGCTCCTACAATGAGCAGTTCTTC